One T cell receptor beta chain is described in this entry. Its antigen is undetermined. This specimen comes from a study of identical twins. Findings of the study overall: Fewer insertions were carried by abundant cord blood beta clonotypes, but none was seen in memory repertoires.

Template switching introduced a universal primer site, and the cDNA bore unique molecular identifiers. Using its own MiXCR run on the 5' RACE reads, TCRdb lists one record per CDR3 protein. The repertoire consists of around 960,000 distinct CDR3 sequences, with roughly an eighth occurring once and the leading ten covering around 1.6%. The CDR3 is 15 residues long. Germline V gene lookup returns CDR1 LNHDA and CDR2 SQIVND (reference sequence). V trimming: 5 bases; J trimming: 4 bases; junction bases outside the gene matches: 7. All donors were healthy, and all were Caucasian. A further study also used this sample, focusing on yellow fever vaccine responses in identical twins.

This TCR derives from a woman aged 18-29 years in good health. Sequencing was performed on PBMCs. The V gene is TRBV19, the J gene TRBJ2-2; 7 bases match TRBD2. For the CDR3, the DNA is TGTGCCAGTAGTGTCGGACTAGGGACCACCGGGGAGCTGTTTTTT. Its translation is CASSVGLGTTGELFF.